This T cell receptor beta chain was sequenced for a study of identical twins. TCRdb re-called the 5' RACE reads through MiXCR, storing one row per CDR3 protein. This table holds 400,000 to 550,000 distinct CDR3 sequences, less than 25% found once. This clonotype was picked up a small number of times. The trim removed 6 bases at V and 1 base at J, leaving 2 bases unmatched. Germline V gene data show CDR1 as MNHEY and CDR2 as SVGEGT. The CDR3 is 14 amino acids. The sample was also linked to a second study, of T cells expressing NK-cell markers. That work contributes: Top CD8+ clonotypes included the dominant CD3+CD56+NKG2C+ clonotypes in six donors.

Sequenced material: CD4+ T cells sorted from blood. The V and J genes are TRBV6-2 or TRBV6-3 and TRBJ2-3, with 9 nucleotides matching TRBD2. The TCR sequence derives from a woman in her late teens or twenties in good health. CDR3 nucleotides: TGTGCCAGCAGATGGACTAGCGGCACAGATACGCAGTATTTT. Encoded protein: CASRWTSGTDTQYF.